This record covers a single TCR beta chain. The data were taken from a study of STAT5B mutations in CD4+ large granular lymphocyte leukemia. Germline CDR1 SGHNT, CDR2 YYREEE (reference sequence). This CDR3 is 14 amino acids long. V gave up 0 bases and J gave up 4 bases; unmatched junction bases: 1. TCRdb's table, derived via immunoSEQ multiplex PCR, lists solely in-frame clones and lacks some. Here the sample spans about 30,000 clones, more than 65% being singletons. This sequence originates from a human donor in good health. The sample was CD4+ T cells from blood buffy coats. J is TRBJ1-5 and V is TRBV5-4; 7 positions match TRBD1. CDR3: CASSLAGQNQPQHF. The CDR3 bases are TGTGCCAGCAGCTTGGCGGGACAGAATCAGCCCCAGCATTTT.